This TCR beta chain was profiled in a study of blood T cell repertoires in COVID-19. Method: immunoSEQ multiplex PCR; TCRdb's copy keeps in-frame clones and lacks some. The sample lists some 170,000 clones; over 80% were seen once. V lost 5 bases, J lost 5 bases, and 15 bases stayed unmatched. CDR1 is MNHEY and CDR2 is SMNVEV in the germline V gene (reference sequence). CDR3 size: 17 residues. This sequence originates from an elderly woman with active or convalescent COVID-19. The genes are TRBV27 and TRBJ1-1; TRBD1 agrees at 9 bases. Sample: peripheral blood. CDR3: CASSPGGTGNWRTEAFF. The CDR3 nucleotides are TGTGCCAGCAGTCCCGGGGGGACAGGGAATTGGAGGACTGAAGCTTTCTTT.